This TCR beta chain was profiled in a study of cytomegalovirus exposure and HLA in healthy donors (TCRdb year 2017). As for the study more broadly: In an earlier analysis of several hundred of the donors, 276 Gb of sequence data and about 110 million unique TCR beta sequences from about 179 million T cells were reported. Among the 398 genotyped donors, roughly 80% belonged to the genetic ancestry cluster associated with self-reported Caucasian donors. Typing coverage differed by locus: A, B, C, DRB1 and DQB1 were typed in about 620-630 donors, DQA1 in approximately 520, DPA1 in approximately 600, and DPB1 in around 440. The aim of the study was to test whether cataloging public T cell receptors could identify signatures of past pathogen exposure. An earlier analysis of 587 of the donors used high-throughput TCR beta sequencing to judge whether each TCR beta V gene segment behaved as functional or pseudogenic. Alongside the repertoire data, information on donor age, sex, ethnicity and CMV serostatus was compiled. Rather than drawing on any new phenotypic data, the later analysis identified candidate immune exposures from TCR beta sequences and the way those sequences occurred across donors. To predict cytomegalovirus infection status, the study combined high-throughput TCR immunosequencing, statistical association of individual TCRs with disease status, and machine learning. HLA typing included class I and class II loci at four-digit resolution. All discovery cohort repertoires had been generated using a single sequencing platform. A later genetic analysis used genome-wide SNP genotypes for about 55% of the 666 donors, treating that subset as a discovery cohort. Along with the roughly 610-subject first cohort, a separate validation cohort of approximately 110 different subjects was used. An early release covering roughly 640 HLA-typed donors comprised roughly 300 gigabases of sequencing data and around 86 million unique TCR sequences. Using immunosequencing, the study profiled T cell repertoires from 666 subjects and related those repertoires to cytomegalovirus serostatus. Five DR-DQ haplotypes were treated as single units for association and clustering because of strong linkage in the cohort. On average, roughly 200,000 unique TCR beta nucleotide sequences were sequenced per donor among several hundred genotyped donors of the cohort, with 15% to 20% of those sequences being non-productive. In a later analysis, previously published TCR beta repertoires from several hundred donors were re-analyzed and high-resolution HLA genotyping was added so that TCR occurrence patterns could be studied.

Remarks on this clone: The antigen it recognizes is unknown. One base away there is no much larger clone; base qualities are not given.

Library generation was performed with the immunoSEQ multiplex PCR assay. The multiplex PCR relied on a mix of 60 forward primers for TCR Vbeta segments and 13 reverse primers for TCR Jbeta segments. A multiplex PCR assay on genomic DNA amplified the CDR3 region of rearranged TCR beta genes. The amplified TCR beta libraries were sequenced on the Illumina HiSeq System as 87-base-pair reads. On the authors' methods: A later analysis tallied some 79 million unique TCR beta chains across the 666 repertoires, and approximately 12 million of those chains were shared by two or more donors. Raw reads were error-corrected and collapsed into unique sequences with a nearest-neighbor algorithm that merged closely related sequences to remove PCR and sequencing errors. To assign V, D and J gene segments, CDR3 sequences were aligned to IMGT reference sequences. Each retained sequence needed at least a six-nucleotide match to both a V gene segment and a J gene segment. Rearrangements were called productive when the CDR3 lacked stop codons and stayed in frame with V and J; all others were non-productive. Following IMGT convention, CDR3 was defined as the stretch from the second conserved V-encoded cysteine to the conserved J-encoded phenylalanine. In an earlier analysis of around 540 of the donors, sequences lacking an unambiguous match to a single V gene segment were excluded. An earlier analysis of almost 600 of the donors classified V segments as functional when productive rearrangements were above 56.7% and as segregating when the standard deviation between donors was above 5%. To diagnose cytomegalovirus status from the catalog of TCR beta chain sequences, a statistical classification framework was built. A later analysis assigned V and J genes by comparing TCR nucleotide sequences with IMGT/GENE-DB human TR gene sequences. Using the TCRdist pipeline, a later analysis assigned CDR3 sequences along with most-parsimonious VDJ recombination scenarios. A later analysis defined each TCR beta chain by its CDR3 amino acid sequence plus V-gene family, and excluded reads lacking a unique V-gene family. To address suspected cross-contamination and a sequencing artifact, a later analysis removed approximately 600 highly shared, low-generation-probability nucleotide sequences. A later analysis calculated a clonal expansion index for each public chain from normalized within-repertoire ranks of inferred template counts. A later analysis computed generation probabilities with a VDJ recombination model fitted to out-of-frame rearrangements, and checked the results against IGoR. A later analysis scored TCR-TCR, TCR-HLA and TCR-CMV co-occurrence with hypergeometric tests, applying a repertoire-size bias correction to TCR pairs. False discovery rates were estimated in a later analysis by permuting HLA or CMV assignments 20 times. In a later analysis, co-occurring TCRs were grouped using DBSCAN, with TCRdist sequence similarity added in when clustering inside HLA-allele-positive subsets. Repertoires with fewer than 30,000 or more than 120,000 public chains were left out of co-occurrence clustering, as were about five repertoires with anomalous nucleotide sharing. TCRdb retrieved this table from immuneACCESS and kept in-frame rearrangements only. Not all clones are present; in checked studies, unresolved V genes account for under half, and no reason is known for the remainder. V, J and clone size derive from that table, while D and trimming were established from the DNA sequence. The table for this sample lists 90,000 to 120,000 clones; roughly 85% of them were counted only once. The biggest ten clones account for 3.1% of the sample.

The cohort comprised fewer than 750 healthy bone marrow donors. Cohort members were all nominally healthy when sampled, although unrecorded immune exposures were likely present. The donor was CMV seronegative and belonged to the group of roughly 330 seronegative cohort members. A peripheral blood sample was collected from each donor, and TCR beta sequencing was performed on peripheral blood mononuclear cells. The Qiagen DNeasy Blood Extraction Kit was used to extract genomic DNA from the blood cell samples. Overall results and qualifications from the work: According to the authors, the approach could potentially be generalized to other disease states and immunological phenotypes. According to a later analysis, parvovirus B19, influenza, CMV and Epstein-Barr virus appeared linked to several top co-occurrence clusters. Linkage disequilibrium might explain the correlated functional status among segregating V segments, but an unknown experimental factor could not be excluded. Most CMV-associated TCR beta chains appeared to be HLA-restricted in a later analysis, and the HLA associations seemed to be driven largely by CMV exposure. In a later analysis, HLA-associated TCR beta chains showed more clonal expansion and lower generation probabilities than non-associated chains that were equally common. The only immune exposure information available for the cohort was CMV serostatus. Most TCR sequences were seen in very few donors, while some public TCRs were found in many individuals. According to a later genetic analysis, donors in an Asian-associated ancestry cluster had fewer N-insertions in productive TCRs than the approximately 690-donor mean. At a false discovery rate of 0.05, a later analysis linked 16,951 TCR beta sequences to specific HLA alleles. A further reported finding was that TCR beta sequences accurately predicted the HLA-A and HLA-B alleles for most subjects in the first cohort. Because HLA typing was unavailable for some donors at each locus, only the typed subset was used in association tests. In vitro tests confirmed that a few of the cytomegalovirus-associated TCR beta chains recognize cytomegalovirus antigens. The study listed 150 to 200 TCR beta chains as associated with cytomegalovirus. Strong co-occurrence of HLA alleles, especially DR and DQ, made assigning TCR associations to individual alleles difficult. In an earlier analysis of around 600 of the donors, most TCR beta V segments appeared in productive rearrangements about 87% or about 30% of the time, broadly matching IMGT annotations. Only TCR beta chains were sequenced in this cohort, and the absence of alpha or paired-chain data limited detectable features. A group of highly shared sequence variants was considered likely to be a technical artifact of the sequencing pipeline. Because counts were too low, seventeen rarely observed V segments, including chromosome 9 orphons, were left out of the earlier analysis of about 500 of the donors. V-gene and J-gene trimming of TCR beta chains was associated with a missense DCLRE1C variant in a later genetic analysis, and the association was replicated in an independent cohort. In both the original and validation cohorts, the classifier was reported to diagnose cytomegalovirus status with high specificity and sensitivity. According to a later analysis, TCR association rates differed among HLA loci, with DRB1 alleles showing the most associated TCRs and HLA-C alleles showing the fewest. Roughly uniform sequencing depth across donors was assumed in presence/absence analyses, although this assumption may not hold.

This receptor was identified in a woman between 35 and 50 years old in good health and CMV-seronegative. Sequencing was performed on PBMCs.

The CDR3 has the sequence CASSLLPGTGSYEQYF. The DNA is as follows: TGTGCCAGCAGCTTGCTGCCCGGGACAGGGTCCTACGAGCAGTACTTC. The V and J genes are TRBV5-5 and TRBJ2-7; 9 of the junction bases match TRBD1. From a lookup of the germline V gene (reference sequence), CDR1 and CDR2 are SGHKS and YYEKEE. The CDR3 measures 16 amino acids from cysteine to phenylalanine. The CDR3 DNA has 48 bases and is translated from base 1. The germline V and J ends show losses of 1 base and 1 base respectively, and no gene match explains 6 bases of the junction. Beyond the CDR3, the reference TRBV5-5 and TRBJ2-7 genes provide the residues; the full variable domain reads: DAGVTQSPTHLIKTRGQQVTLRCSPISGHKSVSWYQQVLGQGPQFIFQYYEKEERGRGNFPDRFSARQFPNYSSELNVNALLLGDSALYLCASSLLPGTGSYEQYFGPGTRLTVT.